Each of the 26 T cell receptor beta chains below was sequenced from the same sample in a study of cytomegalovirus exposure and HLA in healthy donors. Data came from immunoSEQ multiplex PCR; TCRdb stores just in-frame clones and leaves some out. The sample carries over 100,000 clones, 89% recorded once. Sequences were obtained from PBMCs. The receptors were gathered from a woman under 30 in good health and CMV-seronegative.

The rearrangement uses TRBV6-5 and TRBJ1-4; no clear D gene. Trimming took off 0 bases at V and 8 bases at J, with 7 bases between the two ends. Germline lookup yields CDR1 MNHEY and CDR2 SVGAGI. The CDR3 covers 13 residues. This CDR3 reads CASSYSQKEKLFF. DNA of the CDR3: TGTGCCAGCAGTTACTCTCAGAAGGAAAAACTGTTTTTT.

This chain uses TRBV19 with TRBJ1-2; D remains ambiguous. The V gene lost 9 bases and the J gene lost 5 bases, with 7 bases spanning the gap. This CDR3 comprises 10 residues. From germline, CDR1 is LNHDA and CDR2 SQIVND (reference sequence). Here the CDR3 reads CASESYGYTF. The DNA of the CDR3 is TGTGCCAGCGAGTCTTATGGCTACACCTTC.

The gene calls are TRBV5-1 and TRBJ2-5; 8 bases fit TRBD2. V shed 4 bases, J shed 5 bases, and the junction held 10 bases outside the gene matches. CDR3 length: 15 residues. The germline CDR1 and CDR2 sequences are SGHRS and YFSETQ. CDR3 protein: CASSTFGGAQETQYF. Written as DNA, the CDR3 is TGCGCCAGCAGCACTTTCGGGGGGGCCCAGGAGACCCAGTACTTC.

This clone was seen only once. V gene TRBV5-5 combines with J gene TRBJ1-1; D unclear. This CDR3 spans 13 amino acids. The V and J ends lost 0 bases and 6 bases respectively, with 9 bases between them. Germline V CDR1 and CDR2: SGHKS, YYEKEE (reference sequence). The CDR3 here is CASSLGSYAEAFF. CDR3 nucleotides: TGTGCCAGCAGCTTGGGTTCGTATGCTGAAGCTTTCTTT.

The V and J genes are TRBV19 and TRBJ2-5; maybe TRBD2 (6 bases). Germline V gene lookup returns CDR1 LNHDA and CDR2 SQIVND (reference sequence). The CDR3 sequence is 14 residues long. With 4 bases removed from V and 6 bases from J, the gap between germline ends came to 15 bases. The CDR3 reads CASSTLAGGKTQYF. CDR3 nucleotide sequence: TGTGCCAGTAGTACCCTGGCAGGAGGGAAGACCCAGTACTTC. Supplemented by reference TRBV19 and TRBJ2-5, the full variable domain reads DGGITQSPKYLFRKEGQNVTLSCEQNLNHDAMYWYRQDPGQGLRLIYYSQIVNDFQKGDIAEGYSVSREKKESFPLTVTSAQKNPTAFYLCASSTLAGGKTQYFGPGTRLLVL.

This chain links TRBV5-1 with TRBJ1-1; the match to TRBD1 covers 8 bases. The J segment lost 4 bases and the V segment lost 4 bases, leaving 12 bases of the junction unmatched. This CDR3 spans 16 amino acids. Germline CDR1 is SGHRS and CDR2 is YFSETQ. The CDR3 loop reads CASSHSLRGRSTEAFF. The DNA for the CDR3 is TGCGCCAGCAGCCATTCACTCAGGGGGCGAAGCACTGAAGCTTTCTTT. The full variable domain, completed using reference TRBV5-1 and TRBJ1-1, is KAGVTQTPRYLIKTRGQQVTLSCSPISGHRSVSWYQQTPGQGLQFLFEYFSETQRNKGNFPGRFSGRQFSNSRSEMNVSTLELGDSALYLCASSHSLRGRSTEAFFGQGTRLTVV.

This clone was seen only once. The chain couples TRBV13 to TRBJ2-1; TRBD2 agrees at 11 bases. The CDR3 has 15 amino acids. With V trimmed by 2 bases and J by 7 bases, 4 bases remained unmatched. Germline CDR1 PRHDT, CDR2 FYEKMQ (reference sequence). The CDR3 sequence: CASSLPTSGVNEQFF. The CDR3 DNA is TGTGCCAGCAGCTTACCGACTAGCGGGGTAAATGAGCAGTTCTTC.

In DNA form, the CDR3 reads TGTGCCAGCAGCTGGGGACAGGGTTATGAGCAGTTCTTC. As protein: CASSWGQGYEQFF. This chain uses TRBV7-8 with TRBJ2-1, with 9 bases lining up with TRBD1. This CDR3 has 13 amino acids. Germline CDR1 and CDR2: SGHVS and FQNEAQ. V was clipped by 4 bases and J by 8 bases; unmatched bases: 3.

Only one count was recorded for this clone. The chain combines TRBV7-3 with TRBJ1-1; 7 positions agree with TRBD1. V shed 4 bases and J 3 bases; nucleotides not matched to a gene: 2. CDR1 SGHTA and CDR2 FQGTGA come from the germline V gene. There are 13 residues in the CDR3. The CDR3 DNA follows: TGTGCCAGCAGCTCAGGGGGTTACACTGAAGCTTTCTTT. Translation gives CASSSGGYTEAFF.

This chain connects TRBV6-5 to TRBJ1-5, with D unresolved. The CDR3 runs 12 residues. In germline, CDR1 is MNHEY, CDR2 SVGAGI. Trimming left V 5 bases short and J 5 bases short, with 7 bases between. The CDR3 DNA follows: TGTGCCAGCAGTCCCTTAGATCAGCCCCAGCATTTT. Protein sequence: CASSPLDQPQHF.

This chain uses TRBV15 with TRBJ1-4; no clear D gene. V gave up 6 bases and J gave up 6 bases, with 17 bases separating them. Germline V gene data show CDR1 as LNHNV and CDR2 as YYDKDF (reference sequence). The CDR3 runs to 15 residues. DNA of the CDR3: TGTGCCACCAGGTTCACGACTCAGTTAGATGAAAAACTGTTTTTT. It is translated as CATRFTTQLDEKLFF. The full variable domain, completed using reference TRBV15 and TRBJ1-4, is DAMVIQNPRYQVTQFGKPVTLSCSQTLNHNVMYWYQQKSSQAPKLLFHYYDKDFNNEADTPDNFQSRRPNTSFCFLDIRSPGLGDTAMYLCATRFTTQLDEKLFFGSGTQLSVL.

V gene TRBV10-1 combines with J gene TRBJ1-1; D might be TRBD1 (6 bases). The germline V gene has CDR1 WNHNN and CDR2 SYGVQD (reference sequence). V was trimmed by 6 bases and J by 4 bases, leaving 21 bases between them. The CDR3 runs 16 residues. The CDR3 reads CASSGGNAGAGTEAFF. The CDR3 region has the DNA TGCGCCAGCAGCGGAGGAAACGCAGGGGCGGGCACTGAAGCTTTCTTT.

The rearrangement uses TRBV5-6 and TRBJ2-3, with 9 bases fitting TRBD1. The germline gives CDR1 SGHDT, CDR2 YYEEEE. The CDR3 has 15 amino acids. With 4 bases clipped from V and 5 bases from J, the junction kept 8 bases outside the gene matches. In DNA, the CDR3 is TGTGCCAGCAGCCCGGGACAGGGTAGGGTAGATACGCAGTATTTT. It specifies CASSPGQGRVDTQYF.

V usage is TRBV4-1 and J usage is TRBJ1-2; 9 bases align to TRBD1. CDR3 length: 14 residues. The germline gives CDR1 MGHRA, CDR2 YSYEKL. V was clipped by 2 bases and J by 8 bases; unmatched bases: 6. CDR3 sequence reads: CASSQPGTGKGYTF. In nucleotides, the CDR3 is TGCGCCAGCAGCCAACCCGGGACAGGGAAAGGCTACACCTTC.

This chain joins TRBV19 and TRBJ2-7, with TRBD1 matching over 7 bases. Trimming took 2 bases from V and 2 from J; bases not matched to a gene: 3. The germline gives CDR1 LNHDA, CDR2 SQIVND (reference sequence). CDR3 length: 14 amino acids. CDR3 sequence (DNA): TGTGCCAGTAGTATAAACAGGGGCGCCTACGAGCAGTACTTC. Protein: CASSINRGAYEQYF.

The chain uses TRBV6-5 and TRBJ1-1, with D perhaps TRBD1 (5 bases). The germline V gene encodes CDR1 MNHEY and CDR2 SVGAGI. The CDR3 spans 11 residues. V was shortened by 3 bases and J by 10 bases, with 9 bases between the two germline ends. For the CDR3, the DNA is TGTGCCAGCAGTTATCAGGGCGCAGCTTTCTTT. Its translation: CASSYQGAAFF.

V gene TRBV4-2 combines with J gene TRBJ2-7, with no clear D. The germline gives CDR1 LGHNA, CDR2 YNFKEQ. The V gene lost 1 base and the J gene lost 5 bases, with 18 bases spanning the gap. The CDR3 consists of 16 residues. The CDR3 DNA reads TGTGCCAGCAGCCAAGTTTCAGGTGACGGTGGCAACGAGCAGTACTTC. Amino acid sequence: CASSQVSGDGGNEQYF.

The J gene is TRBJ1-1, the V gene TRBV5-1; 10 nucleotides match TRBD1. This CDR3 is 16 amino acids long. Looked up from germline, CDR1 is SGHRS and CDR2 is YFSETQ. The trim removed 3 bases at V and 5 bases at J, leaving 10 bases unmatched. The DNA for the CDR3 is TGCGCCAGCAGCTCCACACCGGGACAGGGGTTAACTGAAGCTTTCTTT. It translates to CASSSTPGQGLTEAFF.

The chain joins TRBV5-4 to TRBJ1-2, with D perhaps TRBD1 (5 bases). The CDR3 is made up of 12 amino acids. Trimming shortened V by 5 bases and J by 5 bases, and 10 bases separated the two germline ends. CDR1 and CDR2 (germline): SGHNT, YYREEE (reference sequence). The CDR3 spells CASSIDSYGYTF. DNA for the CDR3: TGTGCCAGCAGTATCGACAGTTATGGCTACACCTTC.

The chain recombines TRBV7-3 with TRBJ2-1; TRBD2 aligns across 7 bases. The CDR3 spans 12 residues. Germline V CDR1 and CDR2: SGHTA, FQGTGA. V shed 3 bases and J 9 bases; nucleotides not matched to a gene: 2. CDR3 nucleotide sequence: TGTGCCAGCAGCTTTTGGGAGGGTGAGCAGTTCTTC. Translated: CASSFWEGEQFF.

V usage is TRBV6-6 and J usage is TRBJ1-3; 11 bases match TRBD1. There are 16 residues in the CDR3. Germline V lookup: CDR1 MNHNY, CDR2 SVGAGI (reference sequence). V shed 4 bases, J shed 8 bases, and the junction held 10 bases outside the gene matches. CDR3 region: CASSWTPDRGLYTIYF. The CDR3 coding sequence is TGTGCCAGCAGTTGGACCCCGGACAGGGGGCTTTACACCATATATTTT.

The CDR3 here is CASSDGAGQTTDTQYF. The CDR3 bases are TGTGCCAGCAGTGACGGGGCAGGGCAAACCACAGATACGCAGTATTTT. This rearrangement joins TRBV6-4 to TRBJ2-3; D perhaps matches TRBD1 (5 bases). The CDR3 consists of 16 residues. Trimming left V 2 bases short and J 2 bases short, with 14 bases between. Germline V lookup: CDR1 MRHNA, CDR2 SNTAGT.

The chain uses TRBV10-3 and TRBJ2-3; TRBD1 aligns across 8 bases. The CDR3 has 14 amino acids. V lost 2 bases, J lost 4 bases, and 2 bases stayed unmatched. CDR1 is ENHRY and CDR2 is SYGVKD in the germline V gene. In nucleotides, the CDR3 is TGTGCCATCAGTGAGGGACAGGGTCCAGATACGCAGTATTTT. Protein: CAISEGQGPDTQYF.

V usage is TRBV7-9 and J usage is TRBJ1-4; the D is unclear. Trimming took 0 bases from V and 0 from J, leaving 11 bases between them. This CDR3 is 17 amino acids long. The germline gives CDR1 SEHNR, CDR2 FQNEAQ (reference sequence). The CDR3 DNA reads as TGTGCCAGCAGCTTAGCGGTTAGCCTCCCAACTAATGAAAAACTGTTTTTT. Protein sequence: CASSLAVSLPTNEKLFF. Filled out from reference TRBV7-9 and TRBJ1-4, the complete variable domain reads DTGVSQNPRHKITKRGQNVTFRCDPISEHNRLYWYRQTLGQGPEFLTYFQNEAQLEKSRLLSDRFSAERPKGSFSTLEIQRTEQGDSAMYLCASSLAVSLPTNEKLFFGSGTQLSVL.

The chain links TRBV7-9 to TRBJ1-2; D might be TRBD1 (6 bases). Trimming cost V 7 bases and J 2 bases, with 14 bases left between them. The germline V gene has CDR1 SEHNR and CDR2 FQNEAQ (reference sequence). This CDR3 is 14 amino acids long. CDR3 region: CASNTGHQNYGYTF. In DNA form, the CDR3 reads TGTGCCAGCAACACGGGACACCAAAACTATGGCTACACCTTC.

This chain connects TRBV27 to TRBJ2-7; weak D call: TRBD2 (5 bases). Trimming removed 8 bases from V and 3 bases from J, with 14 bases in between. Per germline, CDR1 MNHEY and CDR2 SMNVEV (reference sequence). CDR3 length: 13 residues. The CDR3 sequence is CASGERPLYEQYF. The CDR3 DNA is TGTGCCAGCGGGGAGAGGCCGCTCTACGAGCAGTACTTC.